This T cell receptor (beta chain) is drawn from a study of regulatory T cells in long-lasting Graves disease. Study overall: Over 5 years on antithyroid drugs plus positive TSH receptor antibodies marked Graves' disease as persistent.

Overall study results and limits: Persistent disease preferred TRBV28, TRBJ1-2 and TRBJ2-5; new disease, TRBV20-1 and TRBJ2-1. The study found lower TCR diversity in persistent Graves' patients than in newly diagnosed ones.

Germline V gene sequence: CDR1 DFQATT, CDR2 SNEGSKA (reference sequence). The V end was cut by 3 bases, the J end by 6 bases, with 11 bases between. This CDR3 spans 12 amino acids. Construction of TCR beta libraries relied on iRepertoire HTBI primers and on Arm-PCR targeting CDR3 regions. TCRdb reprocessed the multiplex PCR reads via MiXCR and lists one record per CDR3 protein. The sample yields hundreds of thousands of distinct CDR3 sequences, around 20% seen once. The sample's time point: persistent/refractory GD, antithyroid drugs over 5 years with positive TRAb. From PBMCs, RNA was extracted and then used to make the TCR library. This clonotype appeared a few times. Antigen unknown.

J is TRBJ1-1 and V is TRBV20-1, with D possibly being TRBD1 (5 bases). The source material was peripheral blood mononuclear cells (PBMCs), sampled when the disease was refractory, from a patient treated with antithyroid drugs. The receptor comes from a female donor with Graves disease. The CDR3: CSASGHPPEAFF. The CDR3 bases are TGCAGTGCTAGCGGACATCCTCCTGAAGCTTTCTTT.